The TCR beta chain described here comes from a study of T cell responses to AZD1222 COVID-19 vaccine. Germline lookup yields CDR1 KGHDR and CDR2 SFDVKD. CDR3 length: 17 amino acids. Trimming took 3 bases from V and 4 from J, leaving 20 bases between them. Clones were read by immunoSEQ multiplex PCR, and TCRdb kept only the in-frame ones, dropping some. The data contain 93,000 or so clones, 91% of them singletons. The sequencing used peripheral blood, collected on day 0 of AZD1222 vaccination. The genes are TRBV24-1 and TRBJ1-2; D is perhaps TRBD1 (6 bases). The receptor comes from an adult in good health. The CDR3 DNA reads TGTGCCACCAGTGATGAAAACAGGGCTGACGGGGGCTATGGCTACACCTTC. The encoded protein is CATSDENRADGGYGYTF.